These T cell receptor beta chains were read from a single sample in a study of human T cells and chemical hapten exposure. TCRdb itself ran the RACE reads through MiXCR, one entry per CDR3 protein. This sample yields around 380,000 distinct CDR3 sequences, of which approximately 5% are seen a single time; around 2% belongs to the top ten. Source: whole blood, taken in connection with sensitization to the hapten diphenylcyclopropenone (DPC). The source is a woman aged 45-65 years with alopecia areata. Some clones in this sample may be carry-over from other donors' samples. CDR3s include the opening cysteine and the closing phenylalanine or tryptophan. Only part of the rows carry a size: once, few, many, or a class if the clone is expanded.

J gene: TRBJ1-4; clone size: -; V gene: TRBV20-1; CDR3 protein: CSAAMTGTLAIEKLFF
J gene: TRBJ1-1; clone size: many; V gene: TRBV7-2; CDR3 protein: CASSFTGTEAFF
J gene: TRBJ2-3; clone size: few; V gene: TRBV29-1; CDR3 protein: CSVTGTGADTQYF
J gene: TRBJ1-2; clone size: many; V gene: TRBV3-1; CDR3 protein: CASRQAGANYGYTF
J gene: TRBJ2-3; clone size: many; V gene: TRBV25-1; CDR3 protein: CASRHYLSTDTQYF
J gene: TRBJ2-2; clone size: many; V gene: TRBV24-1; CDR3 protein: CATSDEAATGELFF
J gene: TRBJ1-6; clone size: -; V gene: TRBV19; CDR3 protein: CASSIDDGDRPLHF
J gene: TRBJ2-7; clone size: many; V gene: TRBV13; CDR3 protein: CASSLGLGTGPVGEQYF
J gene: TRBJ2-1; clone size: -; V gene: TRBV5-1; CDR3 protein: CASSLEASGIDNEQFF
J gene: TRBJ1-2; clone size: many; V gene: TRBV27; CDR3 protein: CASSPGGASGYTF
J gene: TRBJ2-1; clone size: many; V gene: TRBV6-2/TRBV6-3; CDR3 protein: CASSPRTSGRVNEQFF
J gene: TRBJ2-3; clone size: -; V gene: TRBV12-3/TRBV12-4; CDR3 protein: CASSGLAGGLDTQYF
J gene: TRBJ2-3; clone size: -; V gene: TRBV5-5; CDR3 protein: CASSLEVHTDTQYF
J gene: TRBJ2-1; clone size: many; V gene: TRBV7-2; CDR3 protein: CASSLPGRSEQFF
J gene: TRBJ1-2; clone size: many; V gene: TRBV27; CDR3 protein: CASSLSPGVYGYTF